This T cell receptor (beta chain) was identified in a study of blood T cell repertoires in COVID-19 (TCRdb year 2020). With respect to the entire study: Collaborator samples came from the United States, Italy and Spain and covered acute and convalescent phases of COVID-19. The samples were drawn from the first 160 participants of the ongoing ImmuneRACE study and from under 1,500 subjects provided by 6 global collaborators. The dataset comprised deeply sampled blood TCRbeta repertoires from subjects exposed to, actively infected with, or recovered from COVID-19. A de-identified subject ID, COVID-19 status, age in years and sex were almost always included in the sample metadata. The repertoires were released in a freely available public database intended as a resource for research on the immune response to SARS-CoV-2. The prospective study material was composed of cDNA or gDNA derived from T cells, B-cell-depleted T cells, or PBMCs. Where HLA class I and class II types were available, the types were taken from metadata supplied by the sample provider, not from assay-based typing.

The CDR3, cysteine through phenylalanine, is 12 amino acids long. This entry keeps only the CDR3 DNA: 36 bases, framed from base 1. V trim: 9 bases; J trim: 3 bases; unmatched bases: 5. A note on this clone: Its antigen remains unidentified. Base qualities are not provided; no much larger clone lies one nucleotide away.

The investigation overall reported the following: The amount of clinical and demographic metadata varied by source and participant and was provided uncurated.

TCRbeta CDR3 regions were amplified from genomic DNA by means of the immunoSEQ Assay, a bias-controlled multiplex PCR. Concerning the study's data processing: Nucleated cell counts per sample were estimated from amplification of reference gene primers within the assay. To quantify the absolute abundance of each unique TCRbeta CDR3 rearrangement, sequence reads were collapsed and filtered. For each sample, productive Simpson clonality was calculated by taking the square root of Simpson's diversity index across productive rearrangements. Here the immuneACCESS table is served through TCRdb, limited to in-frame sequences with V and J called. Missing clones are a known gap in these copies; in checked studies unresolved V genes cover under half, and the rest lacks a known reason. D and trimming were read from the DNA, whereas the V and J calls and clone size are those reported in that table. The sample contains 500,000 or so clones, 87% of them found a single time. The ten top clones hold about 0.7% of the sample.

Participants in the prospective study were aged 18 to 89 years, lived in 20 to 25 United States geographic areas, and enrolled through a virtual design. In the prospective study, cohorts were assigned on the basis of participant-reported clinical history obtained from a screening survey and a study questionnaire. For ImmuneRACE Cohort 3, a participant was defined as recovered based on two consecutive negative NP/OP PCR tests, clearance by a healthcare professional, or resolution of symptoms. Each participant in the prospective study had whole blood, serum and a nasopharyngeal or oropharyngeal swab collected by mobile phlebotomists. Participants in the prospective study had the option to provide additional blood draws and questionnaires over a 2-month period. Prospective study blood samples were shipped either frozen or at room temperature before DNA extraction.

Sequencing was done on a sample of PBMCs or T cells enriched from blood (not recorded which). The source of this sequence is a woman younger than 35 who had recovered from COVID-19. The chain is made from TRBV6-7 and TRBJ2-7, with 7 bases matching TRBD2. TRBV6-7 is identified as an open reading frame with a role that is uncertain. The DNA sequence follows: TGTGCCAGGAGACGGGGGGACTACGAGCAGTACTTC. Its amino acids are CARRRGDYEQYF.